The 23 T cell receptor beta chains below all came from one sample that was sequenced in a study of cytomegalovirus exposure and HLA in healthy donors. Using immunoSEQ multiplex PCR, the repertoire was profiled, and TCRdb retains in-frame clones only, with some absent. Among tens of thousands of clones listed, around 94% were seen once. Sequencing was done on a sample of PBMCs. The receptors were gathered from a woman younger than 30 in good health and CMV-seropositive.

The rearrangement links TRBV6-1 to TRBJ2-7; 9 bases fit TRBD1. CDR1 is MNHNS, CDR2 SASEGT, per germline. This CDR3 contains 13 residues. The V segment lost 6 bases and the J segment 3 bases; nucleotides outside the gene matches: 3. The CDR3 spells CASRGQGYYEQYF. The CDR3 nucleotides read TGTGCCAGCAGGGGACAGGGTTACTACGAGCAGTACTTC.

The V and J genes are TRBV5-5 and TRBJ2-7; 7 bases match TRBD1. Germline loops: CDR1 SGHKS, CDR2 YYEKEE (reference sequence). CDR3 size: 13 residues. V was clipped by 4 bases and J by 2 bases; unmatched bases: 3. DNA for the CDR3: TGTGCCAGCAGCGATGGACAGGCCTACGAGCAGTACTTC. The encoded protein is CASSDGQAYEQYF.

The gene calls are TRBV27 and TRBJ1-6, with unresolved D. The CDR3 is 16 amino acids. The V end lost 2 bases, the J end lost 0 bases, and 8 bases lay between the germline ends. Germline CDR1 MNHEY, CDR2 SMNVEV (reference sequence). For the CDR3, the DNA is TGTGCCAGCAGTTTACAACGGAGCTCCTATAATTCACCCCTCCACTTT. Amino acid sequence: CASSLQRSSYNSPLHF.

J is TRBJ1-2 and V is TRBV20-1; D gene ambiguous. Trimming stripped 0 bases from V and 8 bases from J, with 7 bases between. This CDR3 region has 11 residues. Germline CDR1 is DFQATT and CDR2 is SNEGSKA (reference sequence). The DNA for the CDR3 is TGCAGTGCTAGAGACGGTCGCGGCTACACCTTC. Amino acid sequence: CSARDGRGYTF.

The CDR3 coding sequence is TGTGCCAGCAGTAACGGGGGGACTAACTCCTACAATGAGCAGTTCTTC. Translating gives CASSNGGTNSYNEQFF. The chain couples TRBV6-6 to TRBJ2-1; 7 bases fit TRBD2. The CDR3 is 16 amino acids. After removal of 5 bases from V and 0 bases from J, the junction contained 7 bases not matched to a gene. Germline lookup yields CDR1 MNHNY and CDR2 SVGAGI (reference sequence).

This chain uses TRBV28 with TRBJ1-2; D not certain. The CDR3 runs to 13 residues. Germline CDR1 and CDR2: MDHEN and SYDVKM. Trimming took off 5 bases at V and 7 bases at J, with 14 bases between the two ends. CDR3 nucleotide sequence: TGTGCCAGCAGTCCCTATCCGAGAGGTGGCTACACCTTC. As protein: CASSPYPRGGYTF.

This chain connects TRBV19 to TRBJ2-1; no clear D gene. Trimming removed 1 base from V and 6 bases from J, with 7 bases in between. Looked up from germline, CDR1 is LNHDA and CDR2 is SQIVND (reference sequence). The CDR3 contains 13 residues. The CDR3 sequence: CASSIVSPNEQFF. CDR3 bases: TGTGCCAGTAGTATAGTGTCTCCCAATGAGCAGTTCTTC.

The chain carries TRBV7-9 and TRBJ1-1; D is perhaps TRBD1 (5 bases). The germline V gene has CDR1 SEHNR and CDR2 FQNEAQ (reference sequence). Trimming removed 7 bases at V and 1 base at J, with 16 bases between. The CDR3 covers 15 residues. The CDR3 sequence: CASILTETKNTEAFF. CDR3 DNA sequence: TGTGCCAGCATCTTGACAGAGACGAAGAACACTGAAGCTTTCTTT.

V and J are TRBV27 and TRBJ1-2, with 8 positions matching TRBD1. This CDR3 contains 14 residues. CDR1 and CDR2 from the germline V gene are MNHEY and SMNVEV (reference sequence). V was clipped by 5 bases and J by 8 bases; unmatched bases: 10. CDR3 in amino acids: CASSKTGGGRGYTF. DNA of the CDR3: TGTGCCAGCAGTAAAACAGGGGGGGGGCGGGGCTACACCTTC.

This chain connects TRBV19 to TRBJ1-3; D uncertain. Germline CDR1 LNHDA, CDR2 SQIVND (reference sequence). This CDR3 spans 15 amino acids. V was pared by 6 bases and J by 2 bases, with 14 bases between. CDR3 region: CASSSGGITGNTIYF. In nucleotides, the CDR3 is TGTGCCAGTAGCAGTGGAGGGATAACTGGAAACACCATATATTTT.

The chain joins TRBV5-8 to TRBJ2-1; D might be TRBD2 (5 bases). This CDR3 is 17 amino acids long. Trimming took off 0 bases at V and 0 bases at J, with 13 bases between the two ends. CDR1 and CDR2 (germline): SGHTS, YDEGEE. CDR3 DNA: TGTGCCAGCAGCTTGGCCGGTCGGGGAGACTCCTACAATGAGCAGTTCTTC. This sequence encodes CASSLAGRGDSYNEQFF.

This chain uses TRBV18 with TRBJ1-2; 10 bases align to TRBD1. This CDR3 has 15 residues. The junction had 6 bases not matched to a gene; V was cut back by 4 bases and J by 4 bases. Germline CDR1 and CDR2: KGHSH and LQKENI. Here the CDR3 reads CASSLPGQGTYGYTF. The CDR3 coding sequence is TGTGCCAGCTCACTACCGGGACAGGGGACCTATGGCTACACCTTC.

This clone was seen once. V and J are TRBV28 and TRBJ1-5, with 8 bases matching TRBD1. Germline CDR1 and CDR2: MDHEN and SYDVKM. V shed 10 bases, J shed 3 bases, and the junction held 5 bases outside the gene matches. The CDR3 is made up of 13 amino acids. CDR3 amino acids: CAINRGDNQPQHF. The CDR3 DNA is TGTGCCATCAACAGGGGGGACAATCAGCCCCAGCATTTT.

In this sample, this clone turned up once. The chain carries TRBV4-2 and TRBJ2-3; 9 positions match TRBD2. Germline V gene sequence: CDR1 LGHNA, CDR2 YNFKEQ. Trimming took 0 bases from V and 0 from J; bases not matched to a gene: 10. The CDR3 contains 19 residues. CDR3 nucleotides: TGTGCCAGCAGCCAAGATGTGAGCGGGGGGATCTCTAGCACAGATACGCAGTATTTT. It is translated as CASSQDVSGGISSTDTQYF.

The V call is TRBV5-6, the J call TRBJ1-6, with 9 bases fitting TRBD1. Germline CDR1 SGHDT, CDR2 YYEEEE. The CDR3 is 17 residues long. The junction had 12 bases not matched to a gene; V was cut back by 3 bases and J by 8 bases. CDR3 region: CASSSRNRDRVDSPLHF. CDR3 sequence (DNA): TGTGCCAGCAGCTCCCGGAACCGGGACAGGGTAGATTCACCCCTCCACTTT.

The V and J genes are TRBV7-9 and TRBJ1-4; 8 bases match TRBD1. The CDR3 spans 12 residues. Losses at the gene ends were 5 bases for V and 17 bases for J; bases not matched to a gene: 10. CDR1 and CDR2 (germline): SEHNR, FQNEAQ (reference sequence). The CDR3: CASSTQGALPFF. In DNA form, the CDR3 reads TGTGCCAGCAGCACTCAGGGGGCCTTGCCTTTTTTT.

The gene calls are TRBV14 and TRBJ2-5; D ambiguous. V lost 10 bases, J lost 5 bases, and 8 bases lay in between. The CDR3 is made up of 10 amino acids. The germline CDR1 and CDR2 sequences are SGHDN and FVKESK. Written as DNA, the CDR3 is TGTGCCACCCCTCCCGAGACCCAGTACTTC. Encoded protein: CATPPETQYF.

CDR3 sequence reads: CASSPGVLTEAFF. CDR3 DNA: TGCGCCAGCAGCCCGGGAGTCCTCACTGAAGCTTTCTTT. The rearrangement joins TRBV5-1 to TRBJ1-1; no firm D call. Germline values: CDR1 SGHRS, CDR2 YFSETQ. The V end lost 4 bases, the J end lost 4 bases, and 11 bases lay between the germline ends. This CDR3 region has 13 residues.

The chain uses TRBV12-5 and TRBJ1-5, with no clear D. Per germline, CDR1 LGHNT and CDR2 FRNRAP. Trimming left V 3 bases short and J 2 bases short, with 11 bases between. The CDR3 is made up of 15 amino acids. This CDR3 reads CASGFEGMGNQPQHF. The CDR3 nucleotides read TGTGCTAGTGGTTTTGAGGGCATGGGCAATCAGCCCCAGCATTTT.

This chain joins TRBV6-5 and TRBJ1-2, with no clear D. The CDR3 length is 15 residues. Germline CDR1 is MNHEY and CDR2 is SVGAGI. The ends were cut back, 2 bases at V and 4 bases at J, with 14 bases in the middle. The DNA of the CDR3 is TGTGCCAGCAGTTACAGCCACCCGCTACTCTATGGCTACACCTTC. This codes for CASSYSHPLLYGYTF.

The rearrangement uses TRBV6-5 and TRBJ2-2, with D possibly matching TRBD1 (5 bases). Germline CDR1 and CDR2: MNHEY and SVGAGI. The CDR3 has 14 amino acids. Trimming stripped 6 bases from V and 5 bases from J, with 13 bases between. The CDR3 coding sequence is TGTGCCAGCAGGCGGACAAGTAGTACCGGGGAGCTGTTTTTT. Amino acid sequence: CASRRTSSTGELFF.

The genes are TRBV9 and TRBJ2-7; TRBD2 matches at 10 bases. The trim removed 3 bases at V and 7 bases at J, leaving 1 base unmatched. Germline V lookup: CDR1 SGDLS, CDR2 YYNGEE. This CDR3 is built from 12 residues. In nucleotides, the CDR3 is TGTGCCAGCAGCGAGCGGGAGGGGGAGCAGTACTTC. As protein: CASSEREGEQYF.

This clone came up once. The chain recombines TRBV6-5 with TRBJ1-4; D gene uncertain. The CDR3 runs 15 residues. Germline V gene sequence: CDR1 MNHEY, CDR2 SVGAGI. V lost 0 bases and J lost 7, with 12 bases in between. This CDR3 reads CASSYSWATGEKLFF. CDR3 DNA: TGTGCCAGCAGTTACTCTTGGGCCACTGGTGAAAAACTGTTTTTT.